These 32 T cell receptor beta chains share one sample of origin, sequenced in a study of cytomegalovirus exposure and HLA in healthy donors. Both 60 Vbeta primers and 13 Jbeta primers went into the PCR. Assay: immunoSEQ multiplex PCR; the TCRdb copy retains only in-frame clones and omits some. Here the sample spans about 160,000 clones, roughly 80% being singletons. The sequencing input was PBMCs. The receptors were gathered from a woman between 25 and 40 years old in good health and CMV-seropositive.

The chain couples TRBV2 to TRBJ2-7; tentative D call: TRBD2 (6 bases). CDR1 SNHLY and CDR2 FYNNEI come from the germline V gene. The ends were cut back, 11 bases at V and 0 bases at J, with 20 bases in the middle. This CDR3 has 15 amino acids. The CDR3 spells CAGGTAKGSSYEQYF. The CDR3 DNA sequence: TGTGCCGGCGGGACGGCTAAGGGGAGCTCCTACGAGCAGTACTTC. Supplemented by reference TRBV2 and TRBJ2-7, the full variable domain reads EPEVTQTPSHQVTQMGQEVILRCVPISNHLYFYWYRQILGQKVEFLVSFYNNEISEKSEIFDDQFSVERPDGSNFTLKIRSTKLEDSAMYFCAGGTAKGSSYEQYFGPGTRLTVT.

V gene TRBV9 combines with J gene TRBJ1-2; D not resolved. The germline V and J ends were trimmed by 4 bases and 0 bases, with 19 bases remaining between them. The CDR3 extends over 17 amino acids. Germline CDR1 SGDLS, CDR2 YYNGEE. CDR3 region: CASSNPQATPSNYGYTF. The CDR3 DNA follows: TGTGCCAGCAGCAACCCTCAGGCAACGCCCTCTAACTATGGCTACACCTTC.

The chain is built from TRBV4-2 and TRBJ2-7, with D perhaps matching TRBD1 (6 bases). Germline-derived CDR1 and CDR2 are LGHNA and YNFKEQ. CDR3 length: 17 amino acids. V was cut by 1 base and J by 5 bases, with 21 bases left in between. CDR3 sequence reads: CASSQARGGQGIDEQYF. The CDR3 region has the DNA TGTGCCAGCAGCCAAGCCCGTGGCGGGCAGGGGATCGACGAGCAGTACTTC.

The chain employs TRBV5-5 and TRBJ1-1; D is ambiguous. The V gene's germline CDR1 is SGHKS and CDR2 YYEKEE (reference sequence). V dropped 0 bases and J dropped 2 bases, with 11 bases sitting between them. The CDR3 length is 15 residues. The CDR3 DNA is TGTGCCAGCAGCTTGGGGGCAGACCCCAACACTGAAGCTTTCTTT. Translated: CASSLGADPNTEAFF.

The V and J genes are TRBV4-3 and TRBJ1-2; D possibly corresponds to TRBD1 (6 bases). The germline V gene encodes CDR1 LGHNA and CDR2 YSLEER. V lost 4 bases and J lost 4, with 16 bases in between. The CDR3 has 15 amino acids. In DNA form, the CDR3 reads TGCGCCAGCAGCCCCCACAGGGAGATCAGCTATGGCTACACCTTC. It translates to CASSPHREISYGYTF.

The V gene is TRBV6-5, the J gene TRBJ2-7; 7 bases are a match to TRBD2. The CDR3 has 12 amino acids. The junction had 6 bases not matched to a gene; V was cut back by 10 bases and J by 3 bases. Germline loops: CDR1 MNHEY, CDR2 SVGAGI. CDR3: CATAGDNYEQYF. In DNA, the CDR3 is TGTGCCACGGCGGGGGATAACTACGAGCAGTACTTC.

The V call is TRBV7-2, the J call TRBJ2-7; D gene uncertain. Trimming pared 4 bases from V and 4 bases from J, leaving 11 bases between. Germline CDR1 reads SGHTA; CDR2 reads FQGNSA. This CDR3 spans 13 amino acids. This CDR3 reads CASSSHRRYEQYF. As DNA, the CDR3 is TGTGCCAGCAGCTCCCATCGGCGGTACGAGCAGTACTTC.

The chain is built from TRBV28 and TRBJ2-1; D is possibly TRBD1 (5 bases). Trimming shortened V by 4 bases and J by 6 bases, and 10 bases separated the two germline ends. The CDR3 is made up of 13 amino acids. CDR1 and CDR2 from the germline V gene are MDHEN and SYDVKM. CDR3 region: CASSSIRVNEQFF. Here the CDR3 DNA reads TGTGCCAGCAGTTCCATCAGGGTCAATGAGCAGTTCTTC.

The chain joins TRBV9 to TRBJ2-3; D gene uncertain. Germline values: CDR1 SGDLS, CDR2 YYNGEE. The CDR3 loop spans 12 amino acids. V lost 5 bases and J 11 bases, leaving 15 bases between the germline ends. CDR3 loop: CASSPPTQVQYF. CDR3 bases: TGTGCCAGCAGTCCACCAACCCAGGTGCAGTATTTT.

The rearrangement links TRBV4-3 to TRBJ1-5; D is ambiguous. Per germline, CDR1 LGHNA and CDR2 YSLEER. V dropped 0 bases and J dropped 3 bases, with 9 bases sitting between them. The CDR3 is made up of 15 amino acids. CDR3 sequence reads: CASSQDASLNQPQHF. CDR3 bases: TGCGCCAGCAGCCAAGACGCCAGTCTCAATCAGCCCCAGCATTTT.

There are a few counts of this clone. This sequence joins TRBV7-9 and TRBJ2-1; unclear D gene. The V gene's germline CDR1 is SEHNR and CDR2 FQNEAQ (reference sequence). This CDR3 has 13 amino acids. Trimming removed 3 bases at V and 2 bases at J, with 5 bases between. The DNA of the CDR3 is TGTGCCAGCAGCTTGGCGGCCTACAATGAGCAGTTCTTC. Translated: CASSLAAYNEQFF.

This sequence joins TRBV6-5 and TRBJ2-5; D ambiguous. The germline V gene has CDR1 MNHEY and CDR2 SVGAGI. The germline V and J ends were trimmed by 6 bases and 9 bases, with 14 bases remaining between them. This CDR3 has 12 amino acids. CDR3 protein: CASRTNLEAQYF. The CDR3 DNA sequence: TGTGCCAGCAGAACAAATCTCGAGGCCCAGTACTTC.

The rearrangement joins TRBV6-1 to TRBJ2-7, with a weak D call TRBD1 (5 bases). The germline CDR1 and CDR2 sequences are MNHNS and SASEGT. V was pared by 6 bases and J by 2 bases, with 11 bases between. This CDR3 is built from 13 residues. The CDR3 DNA reads as TGTGCCAGCAGACCGGACACCGCCTACGAGCAGTACTTC. Its translation is CASRPDTAYEQYF.

The chain is built from TRBV11-2 and TRBJ2-7; 7 nucleotides agree with TRBD1. J was trimmed by 2 bases and V by 4 bases; bases with no gene match: 8. The CDR3 contains 15 residues. Germline CDR1 is SGHAT and CDR2 is FQNNGV. DNA for the CDR3: TGTGCCAGCAGCTCACAGGGGATTGCCCCCTACGAGCAGTACTTC. Translating gives CASSSQGIAPYEQYF.

The rearrangement links TRBV5-1 to TRBJ1-1; D gene unclear. V lost 1 base, J lost 1 base, and 14 bases lay in between. Germline V gene data show CDR1 as SGHRS and CDR2 as YFSETQ. The CDR3 runs 16 residues. The CDR3 sequence: CASSLSLAGKNTEAFF. CDR3 DNA sequence: TGCGCCAGCAGCTTGTCTCTAGCAGGAAAGAACACTGAAGCTTTCTTT.

The genes are TRBV6-6 and TRBJ2-3; TRBD2 might be the D (6 bases). This CDR3 spans 15 amino acids. V was pared by 4 bases and J by 3 bases, with 14 bases between. Per germline, CDR1 MNHNY and CDR2 SVGAGI (reference sequence). The DNA of the CDR3 is TGTGCCAGCAGTTCCGATAGCGGTTTTACAGATACGCAGTATTTT. Residues: CASSSDSGFTDTQYF.

V and J are TRBV6-1 and TRBJ1-4, with D unresolved. The CDR3 sequence is 17 residues long. Germline CDR1 reads MNHNS; CDR2 reads SASEGT. Trimming took 2 bases from V and 0 from J, leaving 13 bases between them. The CDR3 region has the DNA TGTGCCAGCAGTGAATATCGTCGTGCGGCAACTAATGAAAAACTGTTTTTT. Amino acid sequence: CASSEYRRAATNEKLFF.

This clone has just a few counts. V usage is TRBV30 and J usage is TRBJ1-1; D is unclear. V was shortened by 0 bases and J by 4 bases, with 9 bases between the two germline ends. The germline V gene has CDR1 GTSNPN and CDR2 SVGIG (reference sequence). This CDR3 has 13 residues. CDR3 bases: TGTGCCTGGAGTGTATGGGAGGGCACTGAAGCTTTCTTT. This encodes CAWSVWEGTEAFF. Using reference TRBV30 and TRBJ1-1 for the parts outside the CDR3, the full variable domain is SQTIHQWPATLVQPVGSPLSLECTVEGTSNPNLYWYRQAAGRGLQLLFYSVGIGQISSEVPQNLSASRPQDRQFILSSKKLLLSDSGFYLCAWSVWEGTEAFFGQGTRLTVV.

Comments on this clone: Compared with germline, one end of the junction differs, possibly owing to a read error. The chain has TRBV7-9 and TRBJ1-2; D is ambiguous. The CDR3 has 13 amino acids. Germline lookup yields CDR1 SEHNR and CDR2 FQNEAQ (reference sequence). CDR3 in DNA: TGTTCCAGCAGGCCTGAGGACTATCATGGCTACACCTTC. This codes for CSSRPEDYHGYTF.

The chain couples TRBV11-2 to TRBJ2-1; 7 bases fit TRBD2. The CDR3 loop spans 17 amino acids. The ends lost 5 bases at V and 12 bases at J; junction bases unmatched: 22. The germline V gene has CDR1 SGHAT and CDR2 FQNNGV. The CDR3 loop is CASSRTPRDYFPPMQFF. Written as DNA, the CDR3 is TGTGCCAGCAGCCGCACCCCCCGGGACTATTTCCCCCCTATGCAGTTCTTC.

The J gene is TRBJ1-1, the V gene TRBV6-1; TRBD1 might be the D (5 bases). This CDR3 contains 14 residues. Germline loops: CDR1 MNHNS, CDR2 SASEGT. V was pared by 2 bases and J by 1 base, with 8 bases between. The CDR3 coding sequence is TGTGCCAGCAGTGAAAAACAGGAGAACACTGAAGCTTTCTTT. Amino acid sequence: CASSEKQENTEAFF.

V gene TRBV5-6 combines with J gene TRBJ1-2; D is perhaps TRBD1 (6 bases). Germline values: CDR1 SGHDT, CDR2 YYEEEE. Between the trimmed V and J ends, which lost 4 bases and 4 bases, there was a span of 11 bases. The CDR3 totals 13 residues. CDR3 in DNA: TGTGCCAGCAGCCCTACAGGGATCTATGGCTACACCTTC. This sequence encodes CASSPTGIYGYTF. Combining the CDR3 with reference TRBV5-6 and TRBJ1-2 gives the whole variable domain DAGVTQSPTHLIKTRGQQVTLRCSPKSGHDTVSWYQQALGQGPQFIFQYYEEEERQRGNFPDRFSGHQFPNYSSELNVNALLLGDSALYLCASSPTGIYGYTFGSGTRLTVV.

The chain employs TRBV5-6 and TRBJ2-7; a weak D match, TRBD1 (5 bases). This CDR3 has 14 amino acids. Deletions cut 2 bases from V and 3 bases from J, with 12 bases between. The germline V gene encodes CDR1 SGHDT and CDR2 YYEEEE. CDR3 coding DNA: TGTGCCAGCAGCTTTCCATTCGACAGCTACGAGCAGTACTTC. Translating it yields CASSFPFDSYEQYF.

The V and J genes are TRBV5-1 and TRBJ2-1, with TRBD2 matching over 12 bases. The V segment lost 2 bases and the J segment 3 bases; nucleotides outside the gene matches: 24. Germline CDR1 and CDR2: SGHRS and YFSETQ. The CDR3 contains 23 residues. The CDR3 nucleotides are TGCGCCAGCAGCTTCTTTGCTAGCGGGGGGGCTTCTCTTAGTATCGGAGGCTACAATGAGCAGTTCTTC. Amino acids: CASSFFASGGASLSIGGYNEQFF. Combining the CDR3 with reference TRBV5-1 and TRBJ2-1 gives the whole variable domain KAGVTQTPRYLIKTRGQQVTLSCSPISGHRSVSWYQQTPGQGLQFLFEYFSETQRNKGNFPGRFSGRQFSNSRSEMNVSTLELGDSALYLCASSFFASGGASLSIGGYNEQFFGPGTRLTVL.

The V call is TRBV5-1, the J call TRBJ1-1; D is perhaps TRBD1 (5 bases). V was clipped by 4 bases and J by 0 bases, with 10 bases between them. There are 14 residues in the CDR3. CDR1 and CDR2 from the germline V gene are SGHRS and YFSETQ. The CDR3 nucleotides read TGCGCCAGCAGCCCCGACAGCGTGAACACTGAAGCTTTCTTT. This translates into CASSPDSVNTEAFF. Filled out from reference TRBV5-1 and TRBJ1-1, the complete variable domain reads KAGVTQTPRYLIKTRGQQVTLSCSPISGHRSVSWYQQTPGQGLQFLFEYFSETQRNKGNFPGRFSGRQFSNSRSEMNVSTLELGDSALYLCASSPDSVNTEAFFGQGTRLTVV.

On this clone: An end of the junction differs from the germline gene, which may be a read error. The CDR3 reads CASSQGTSGGDEEFF. CDR3 nucleotide sequence: TGTGCCAGCAGCCAAGGGACTAGCGGGGGAGATGAGGAGTTCTTC. J is TRBJ2-1 and V is TRBV4-2; 13 bases are a match to TRBD2. CDR1 and CDR2 (germline): LGHNA, YNFKEQ. This CDR3 comprises 15 residues.

This clone was counted only a few times. The J gene is TRBJ2-1, the V gene TRBV5-1, with 7 nucleotides matching TRBD2. V lost 7 bases to trimming and J lost 3 bases; unmatched junction nucleotides: 4. Per the germline V gene, CDR1 is SGHRS and CDR2 is YFSETQ. CDR3 length: 13 amino acids. The CDR3 coding sequence is TGCGCCAGCTCAAGCGGGGTCTACAATGAGCAGTTCTTC. Translation: CASSSGVYNEQFF.

The chain couples TRBV14 to TRBJ2-3; 8 bases map to TRBD2. The CDR3 is made up of 13 amino acids. The germline CDR1 and CDR2 sequences are SGHDN and FVKESK. V gave up 4 bases and J gave up 9 bases; unmatched junction bases: 6. This CDR3 is CASSPIAGTTQYF. The CDR3 nucleotides read TGTGCCAGCAGCCCAATAGCGGGGACAACGCAGTATTTT.

This rearrangement joins TRBV4-3 to TRBJ2-5; 7 bases are shared with TRBD2. Looked up from germline, CDR1 is LGHNA and CDR2 is YSLEER. V gave up 4 bases and J gave up 4 bases; unmatched junction bases: 9. The CDR3 is 15 residues long. The CDR3 reads CASSLQVAGVETQYF. CDR3 coding DNA: TGCGCCAGCAGCCTACAGGTTGCGGGGGTAGAGACCCAGTACTTC.

The chain recombines TRBV9 with TRBJ1-2; TRBD1 matches 7 bases. Germline CDR1 is SGDLS and CDR2 is YYNGEE. This CDR3 region has 15 residues. After removal of 4 bases from V and 6 bases from J, the junction contained 12 bases not matched to a gene. The DNA of the CDR3 is TGTGCCAGCAGCCCACCCCCGGGGACAGCTCATGGCTACACCTTC. This gives the protein CASSPPPGTAHGYTF.

The chain combines TRBV4-2 with TRBJ2-5; D is perhaps TRBD1 (6 bases). V lost 0 bases, J lost 5 bases, and 13 bases lay in between. The CDR3 spans 15 residues. Germline V CDR1 and CDR2: LGHNA, YNFKEQ. This chain's CDR3 is CASSQDGYREETQYF. CDR3 bases: TGTGCCAGCAGCCAAGATGGCTACAGGGAGGAGACCCAGTACTTC.

V gene TRBV5-1 combines with J gene TRBJ2-7, with 15 bases lining up with TRBD2. Germline-derived CDR1 and CDR2 are SGHRS and YFSETQ. The ends lost 4 bases at V and 9 bases at J; junction bases unmatched: 8. CDR3 length: 15 amino acids. The CDR3 DNA reads TGCGCCAGCAGCCTAGGACTAGCGGGGGGGCCTGTGCAGTACTTC. Protein sequence: CASSLGLAGGPVQYF. The whole variable domain, remainder taken from reference TRBV5-1 and TRBJ2-7, is KAGVTQTPRYLIKTRGQQVTLSCSPISGHRSVSWYQQTPGQGLQFLFEYFSETQRNKGNFPGRFSGRQFSNSRSEMNVSTLELGDSALYLCASSLGLAGGPVQYFGPGTRLTVT.